This T cell receptor beta chain was captured in a study of T cell responses to AZD1222 COVID-19 vaccine (dated by TCRdb to about 2021). Background for the entire study: TCR sequencing was performed for roughly 240 trial participants, of whom some 200 were given two doses of AZD1222 and approximately 26 were given two doses of MenACWY control vaccine. Trial participants were enrolled by age into subgroups of 18-55, 56-69 and 70-plus years, and 148, 28 and 57 TCR-sequenced participants, respectively, were included in these subgroups.

In the case of this clone: The target of this receptor is not known. Base qualities are not at hand, and no much larger clone is one base apart.

The time point label here, explained by the study, means: about 28 days (+/-7) after the second vaccine dose. AZD1222 recipients whose second dose came at about 4 weeks and those whose second dose came at about 12 weeks were combined into one group, since spike-specific TCR depth and breadth did not differ between the two schedules. Vaccinee samples came from UK trials COV001 and COV002, including a single-blind randomized controlled phase 2/3 trial of AZD1222 (ChAdOx1 nCoV-19) in healthy adults. For TCRbeta chain sequencing, PBMC samples were collected from trial participants at day 0 and at day 28 after the second dose. The V end gives up 7 bases and the J end 4 bases, leaving 7 bases in the junction not matched to a gene. From the germline V gene, CDR1 is SGHVS and CDR2 is FQNEAQ. Reading from cysteine to phenylalanine, the CDR3 counts 14 amino acids. Only the CDR3 portion is preserved as DNA: 42 bases, with reading frame beginning at the first base.

The CDR3 regions of human TCRbeta chains were subjected to immunosequencing. As for the authors' bioinformatics: TCRs in the repertoires were compared against a reference library of SARS-CoV-2-specific TCRs that had been generated with the MIRA antigen-specificity platform. Breadth was defined as the fraction of unique TCRs that were SARS-CoV-2-associated, and depth was defined as the fraction of total T cells that were SARS-CoV-2-associated. Using the MIRA data, each spike-specific TCR was mapped to the spike region that the TCR reacts to and placed in a CD4 or CD8 class. Log10-transformed breadth and depth values were compared by one-way ANOVA with Sidak's multiple comparisons tests. TCRdb took over this immuneACCESS table, retaining in-frame rearrangements with V and J assigned. Such tables are incomplete; in checked studies, under half of the missing clones stem from an unresolved V gene, and the remainder is unexplained. V and J calls and clone size are copied from that table; D and trimming were computed from the DNA. In this sample the table shows 150,000 to 190,000 clones, 80% to 90% of which occur a single time. In total, the top ten clones hold approximately 9.1% of the sample.

On the study overall, not on this receptor specifically: No day 14 peak-response samples were available, so repertoires were characterized only after the peak T cell response. Participants were mostly white British and included more females than males, and it was suggested by the authors that clonal diversity may have been underestimated. Reportedly, close to half of the unique spike-specific TCRs recognized epitopes lying outside the regions that are mutated in the B.1.351 and B.1.1.7 variants. The 56-69-year group was small, and its depth increase did not reach significance, likely because of low power. CD4 TCRs associated with the vaccine covered the entire spike protein, and the dominant responses were in regions 160-218 and 743-854. Conclusions about previously exposed vaccinees were limited because only six AZD1222 recipients were SARS-CoV-2 seropositive at baseline. After two AZD1222 doses, both the breadth and the depth of spike-specific TCRs were significantly higher than at day 0 and than in MenACWY recipients.

This receptor was identified in an adult who received the AZD1222 COVID-19 vaccine. Source: peripheral blood, taken 28 days after the second AZD1222 dose. The chain links TRBV7-8 with TRBJ2-3, with 8 middle bases fitting TRBD1. The CDR3 reads as follows: CASTRDRSSDTQYF. The DNA reads TGTGCCAGCACAAGGGACAGGAGCTCAGATACGCAGTATTTT.